This TCR beta chain was found in a study of blood T cell repertoires in COVID-19. Germline assignment: CDR1 MDHEN and CDR2 SYDVKM. The CDR3 runs to 19 residues. J gave up 0 bases and V 1 base, and 7 bases lay outside the gene matches. Profiled with immunoSEQ multiplex PCR; TCRdb holds only in-frame clones, not every one. Among 110,000 to 150,000 clones listed, roughly 75% were seen once. Assignment of participants to cohorts was predicated upon participant-reported clinical history. This clone showed up just once. The sequenced sample was PBMCs or T cells enriched from blood (not recorded which). V and J are TRBV28 and TRBJ2-7, with 15 bases lining up with TRBD2. The TCR sequence derives from a woman aged 45-60 years who had recovered from COVID-19. This chain's CDR3 is CASSLFLGTSGGTSYEQYF. In nucleotides, the CDR3 is TGTGCCAGCAGTTTATTCCTTGGGACTAGCGGGGGGACCTCCTACGAGCAGTACTTC.